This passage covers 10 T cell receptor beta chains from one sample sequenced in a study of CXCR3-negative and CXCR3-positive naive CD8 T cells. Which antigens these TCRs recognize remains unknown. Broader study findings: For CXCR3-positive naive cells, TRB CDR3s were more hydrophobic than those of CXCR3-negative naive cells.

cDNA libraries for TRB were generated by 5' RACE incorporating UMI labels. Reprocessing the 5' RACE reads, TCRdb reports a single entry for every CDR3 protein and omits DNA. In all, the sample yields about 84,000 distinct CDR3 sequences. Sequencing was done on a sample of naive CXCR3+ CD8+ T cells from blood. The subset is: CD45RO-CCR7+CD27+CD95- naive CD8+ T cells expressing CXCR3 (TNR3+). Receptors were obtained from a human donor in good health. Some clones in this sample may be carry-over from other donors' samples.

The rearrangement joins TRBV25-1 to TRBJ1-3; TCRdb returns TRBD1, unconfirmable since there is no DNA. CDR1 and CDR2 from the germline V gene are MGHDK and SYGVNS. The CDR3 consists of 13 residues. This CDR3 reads CASRTGAGNTIYF. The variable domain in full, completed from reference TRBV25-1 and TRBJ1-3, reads EADIYQTPRYLVIGTGKKITLECSQTMGHDKMYWYQQDPGMELHLIHYSYGVNSTEKGDLSSESTVSRIRTEHFPLTLESARPSHTSQYLCASRTGAGNTIYFGEGSWLTVV.

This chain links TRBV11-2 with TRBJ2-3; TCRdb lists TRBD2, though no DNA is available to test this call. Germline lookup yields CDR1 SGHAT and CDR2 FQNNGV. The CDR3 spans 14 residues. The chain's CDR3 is CASRAGREKDTQYF.

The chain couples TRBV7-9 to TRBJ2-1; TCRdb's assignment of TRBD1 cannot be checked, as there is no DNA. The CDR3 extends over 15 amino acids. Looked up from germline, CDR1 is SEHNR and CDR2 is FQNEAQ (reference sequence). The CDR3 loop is CASSTGVGSYNEQFF.

The CDR3 sequence: CASSPGTGVNEQFF. This rearrangement joins TRBV6-4 to TRBJ2-1; without DNA, the TCRdb call of TRBD1 cannot be checked. The CDR3 covers 14 residues. CDR1 is MRHNA and CDR2 is SNTAGT in the germline V gene.

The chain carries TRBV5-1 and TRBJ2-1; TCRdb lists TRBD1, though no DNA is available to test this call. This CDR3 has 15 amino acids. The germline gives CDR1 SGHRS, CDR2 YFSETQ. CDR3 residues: CASSARDGQNNEQFF.

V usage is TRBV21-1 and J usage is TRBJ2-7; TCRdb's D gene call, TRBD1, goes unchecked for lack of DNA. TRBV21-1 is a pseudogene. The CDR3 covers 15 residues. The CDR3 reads CASSNRDRYSYEQYF.

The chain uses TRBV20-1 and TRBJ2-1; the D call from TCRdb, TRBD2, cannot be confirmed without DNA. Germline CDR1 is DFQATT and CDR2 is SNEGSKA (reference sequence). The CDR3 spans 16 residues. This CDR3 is CSAGGKPGLASNEQFF.

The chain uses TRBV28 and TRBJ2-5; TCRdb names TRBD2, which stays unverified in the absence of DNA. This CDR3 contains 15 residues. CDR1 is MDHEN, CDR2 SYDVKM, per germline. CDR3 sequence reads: CASSPGLGVQETQYF.

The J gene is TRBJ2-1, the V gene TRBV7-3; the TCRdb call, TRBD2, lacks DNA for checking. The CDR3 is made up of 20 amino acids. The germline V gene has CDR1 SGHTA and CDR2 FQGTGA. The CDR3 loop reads CASSLNGGLAGVWSYNEQFF. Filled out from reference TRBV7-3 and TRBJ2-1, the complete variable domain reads GAGVSQTPSNKVTEKGKYVELRCDPISGHTALYWYRQSLGQGPEFLIYFQGTGAADDSGLPNDRFFAVRPEGSVSTLKIQRTERGDSAVYLCASSLNGGLAGVWSYNEQFFGPGTRLTVL.

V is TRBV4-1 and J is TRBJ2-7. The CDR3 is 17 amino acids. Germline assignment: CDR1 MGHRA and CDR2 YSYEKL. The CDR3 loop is CASSQPVGSQSSYEQYF.